The sequence of this TCR beta chain was determined in a study of cytomegalovirus exposure and HLA in healthy donors. Notes on the study in general: Researchers counted over 150 TCR beta chains as cytomegalovirus-associated. Later work found that TCR association rates differed between HLA loci; DRB1 had the most and HLA-C the fewest.

The PCR employed 60 Vbeta primers together with 13 Jbeta primers. The data were produced by immunoSEQ multiplex PCR, yet TCRdb's version contains in-frame clones alone and is incomplete. The repertoire has 100,000 to 150,000 clones, around 77% of them found once; the top ten carry 9.5% to 15%. Regarding this clone: Its antigen is undetermined.

V lost 5 bases and J lost 6, with 19 bases in between. Germline V gene sequence: CDR1 SEHNR, CDR2 FQNEAQ (reference sequence). This CDR3 spans 16 amino acids. The TCR was taken from a middle-aged woman in good health and CMV-seropositive. The chain has TRBV7-9 and TRBJ1-4, with no clear D. The sequenced sample consisted of PBMCs. CDR3 region: CASSREGASGDEKLFF. CDR3 nucleotide sequence: TGTGCCAGCAGCAGGGAGGGTGCGTCCGGGGATGAAAAACTGTTTTTT.